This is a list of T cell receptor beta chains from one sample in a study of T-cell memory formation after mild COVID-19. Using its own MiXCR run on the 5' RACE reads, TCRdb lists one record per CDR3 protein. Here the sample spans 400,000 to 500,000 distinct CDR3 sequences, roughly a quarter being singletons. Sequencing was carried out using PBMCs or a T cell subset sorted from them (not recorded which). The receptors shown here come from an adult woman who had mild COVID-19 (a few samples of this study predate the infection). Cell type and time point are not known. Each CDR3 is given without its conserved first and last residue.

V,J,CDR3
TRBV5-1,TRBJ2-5,ASSLIGDLETQY
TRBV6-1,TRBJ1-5,ASSGVQREPQH
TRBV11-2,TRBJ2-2,ASTPGGQGNTGELF
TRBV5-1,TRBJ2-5,ASSLQTSGQETQY
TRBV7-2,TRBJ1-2,ASSFTLGAASYGYT
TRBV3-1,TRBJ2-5,ASSQGVSQEAQY
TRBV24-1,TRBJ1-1,ATRRRSNTEAF
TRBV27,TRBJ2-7,ASSSGTGNSYEQY
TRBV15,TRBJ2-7,ATSRSQGVNEQY
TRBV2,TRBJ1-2,ASSRNTGGWDGYT
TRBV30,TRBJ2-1,AWKGDMATREQF
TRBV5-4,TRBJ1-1,ASSPNQGVRTEAF
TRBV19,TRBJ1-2,ASSISLRDGYT
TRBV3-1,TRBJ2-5,ASSQDRTREETQY
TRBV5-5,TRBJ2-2,ASSLEGLDTGELF
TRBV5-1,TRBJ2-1,ASSYLREFGNEQF
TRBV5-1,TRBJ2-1,ASSPGQGANEQF
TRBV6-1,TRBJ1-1,ASSEGSRQGGNTEAF
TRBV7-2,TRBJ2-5,ASSLAVGRAETQY
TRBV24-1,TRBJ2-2,ATSAPDQNTGELF
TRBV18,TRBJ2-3,ASSPPSGRAADTQY
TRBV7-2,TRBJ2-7,ASTPIAGVSEQY
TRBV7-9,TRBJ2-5,ASSWVHTETQY
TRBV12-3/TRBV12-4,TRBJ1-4,ASSLGTGNEKLF
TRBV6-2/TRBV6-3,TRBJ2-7,ASSRDGGSSYEQY
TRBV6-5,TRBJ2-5,ASSYIAGQETQY
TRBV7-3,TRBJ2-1,ASSSGGVSYNEQF
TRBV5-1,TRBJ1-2,ASSLDRVGHGYT
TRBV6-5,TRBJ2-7,ASSYSGQGSVGEQY
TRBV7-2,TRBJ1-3,ASSPQNTIY
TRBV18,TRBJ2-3,ASSTASGRDTQY
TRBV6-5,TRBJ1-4,ASSYSSRGFGKLF
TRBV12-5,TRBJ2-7,ASGQSNYEQY